Below, one TCR beta chain is given with its context. No antigen is known for it. The starting material, unfractionated whole blood, was used for total RNA extraction. In the authors' workflow: With a range of roughly 23,224 to 690,600, the median per sample was about 92,000 TCRs. MiXCR, applied by TCRdb to the 5' RACE reads, yields one record per CDR3 protein. TCRdb, not the original authors, processed these V and J calls. This table has about 81,000 distinct CDR3 sequences, approximately 16% appearing once. This sample is part of a study of human T cells and chemical hapten exposure. About the research overall: Slight volume differences across pooled libraries mainly accounted for varying per-sample TCR yields.

Whole-study findings and limits: Once DPC sensitization occurred, TCRs above 1 in 1000 frequency showed no change.

The ends lost 4 bases at V and 10 bases at J; junction bases unmatched: 2. Germline-derived CDR1 and CDR2 are LGHDT and YNNKEL (reference sequence). The CDR3 runs 12 residues. The sequence was collected from a female donor in good health. This chain uses TRBV3-1 with TRBJ2-1; 9 bases fit TRBD2. The CDR3 reads CASSPLAGEQFF. In DNA form, the CDR3 reads TGTGCCAGCAGCCCCCTAGCGGGAGAGCAGTTCTTC.